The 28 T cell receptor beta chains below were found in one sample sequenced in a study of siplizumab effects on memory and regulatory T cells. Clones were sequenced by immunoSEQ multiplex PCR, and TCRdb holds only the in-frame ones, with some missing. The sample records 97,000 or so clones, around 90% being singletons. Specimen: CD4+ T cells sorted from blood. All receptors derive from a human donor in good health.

CDR3 region: CASSPTSGPYNEQFF. The CDR3 DNA is TGCGCCAGCAGCCCGACTAGCGGCCCCTACAATGAGCAGTTCTTC. The chain links TRBV5-1 to TRBJ2-1; 9 bases map to TRBD2. Germline V CDR1 and CDR2: SGHRS, YFSETQ. Trimming cost V 4 bases and J 2 bases; bases outside gene matches: 4. The CDR3 is 15 amino acids.

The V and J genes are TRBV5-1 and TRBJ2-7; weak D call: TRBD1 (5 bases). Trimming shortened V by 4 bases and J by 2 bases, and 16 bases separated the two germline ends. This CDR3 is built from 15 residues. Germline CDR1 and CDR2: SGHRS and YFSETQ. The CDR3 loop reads CASSRTVGETYEQYF. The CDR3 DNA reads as TGCGCCAGCAGCCGTACCGTAGGGGAAACCTACGAGCAGTACTTC.

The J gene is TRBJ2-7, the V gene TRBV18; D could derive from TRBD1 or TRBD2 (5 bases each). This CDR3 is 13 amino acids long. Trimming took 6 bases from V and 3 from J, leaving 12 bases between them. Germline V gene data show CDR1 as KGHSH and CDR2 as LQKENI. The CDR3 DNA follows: TGTGCCAGCTCCCGGGACGGGAACTACGAGCAGTACTTC. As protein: CASSRDGNYEQYF. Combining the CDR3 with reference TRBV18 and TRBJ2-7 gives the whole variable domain NAGVMQNPRHLVRRRGQEARLRCSPMKGHSHVYWYRQLPEEGLKFMVYLQKENIIDESGMPKERFSAEFPKEGPSILRIQQVVRGDSAAYFCASSRDGNYEQYFGPGTRLTVT.

As DNA, the CDR3 is TGTGCCAGCAGCTTGCAGTACGACACTGAAGCTTTCTTT. Translation: CASSLQYDTEAFF. The rearrangement uses TRBV5-4 and TRBJ1-1; D unresolved. The V end was cut by 1 base, the J end by 3 bases, with 7 bases between. Germline CDR1 reads SGHNT; CDR2 reads YYREEE (reference sequence). The CDR3 runs to 13 residues.

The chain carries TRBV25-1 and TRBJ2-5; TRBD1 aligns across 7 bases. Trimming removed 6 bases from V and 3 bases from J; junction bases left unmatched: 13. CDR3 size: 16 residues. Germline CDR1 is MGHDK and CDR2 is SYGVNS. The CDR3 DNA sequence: TGTGCCAGCAGCCTATCAGGGGGACAGAGGAAAGAGACCCAGTACTTC. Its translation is CASSLSGGQRKETQYF.

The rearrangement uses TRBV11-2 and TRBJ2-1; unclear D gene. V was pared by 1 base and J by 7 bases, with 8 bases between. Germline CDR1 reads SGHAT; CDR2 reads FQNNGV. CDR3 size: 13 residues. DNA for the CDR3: TGTGCCAGCAGCTTAGGTGTCGGGAATGAGCAGTTCTTC. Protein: CASSLGVGNEQFF.

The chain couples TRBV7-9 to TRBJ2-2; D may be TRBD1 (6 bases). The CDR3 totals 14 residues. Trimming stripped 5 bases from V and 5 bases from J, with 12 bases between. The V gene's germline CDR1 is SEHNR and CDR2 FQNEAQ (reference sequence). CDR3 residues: CASSARTETGELFF. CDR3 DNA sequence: TGTGCCAGCAGCGCCCGGACAGAAACCGGGGAGCTGTTTTTT.

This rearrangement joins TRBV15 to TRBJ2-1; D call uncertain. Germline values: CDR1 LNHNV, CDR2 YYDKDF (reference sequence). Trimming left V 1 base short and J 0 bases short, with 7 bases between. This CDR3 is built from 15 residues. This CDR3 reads CATSRGAASYNEQFF. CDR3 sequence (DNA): TGTGCCACCAGCAGAGGGGCGGCCTCCTACAATGAGCAGTTCTTC.

CDR3 DNA sequence: TGTGCCAGCAGCTTTGACAGGTTAACGCAGTATTTT. Protein product: CASSFDRLTQYF. This chain connects TRBV11-2 to TRBJ2-3; a weak D match, TRBD1 (6 bases). V lost 3 bases and J 9 bases, leaving 10 bases between the germline ends. In germline, CDR1 is SGHAT, CDR2 FQNNGV. This CDR3 comprises 12 residues.

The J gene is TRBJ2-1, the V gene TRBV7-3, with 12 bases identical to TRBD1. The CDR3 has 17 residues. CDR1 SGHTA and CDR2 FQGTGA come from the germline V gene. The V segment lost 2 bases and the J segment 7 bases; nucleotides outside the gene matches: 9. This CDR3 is CASSLSLRDRGPNEQFF. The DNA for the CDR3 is TGTGCCAGCAGCTTATCCCTCCGGGACAGGGGGCCGAATGAGCAGTTCTTC.

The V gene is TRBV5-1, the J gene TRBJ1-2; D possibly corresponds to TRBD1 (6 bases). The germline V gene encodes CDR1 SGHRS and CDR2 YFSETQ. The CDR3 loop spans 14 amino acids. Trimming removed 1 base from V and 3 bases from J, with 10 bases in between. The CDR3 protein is CASSLLPGDYGYTF. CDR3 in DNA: TGCGCCAGCAGCTTGCTGCCAGGGGACTATGGCTACACCTTC.

CDR3: CASSLRSGRGELFF. The CDR3 DNA reads as TGTGCCAGCAGTCTCCGGAGCGGGCGAGGGGAGCTGTTTTTT. This chain uses TRBV7-8 with TRBJ2-2; D is possibly TRBD2 (6 bases). CDR1 is SGHVS, CDR2 FQNEAQ, per germline. Trimming removed 6 bases from V and 8 bases from J, with 16 bases in between. The CDR3 is 14 amino acids.

The CDR3 loop reads CASSLEEAQYF. CDR3 bases: TGTGCCAGCAGCTTAGAGGAGGCCCAGTACTTC. The chain carries TRBV7-6 and TRBJ2-5, with a tentative D call TRBD2 (5 bases). Germline lookup yields CDR1 SGHVS and CDR2 FNYEAQ. V gave up 1 base and J gave up 9 bases, with 6 bases separating them. The CDR3 is 11 residues long.

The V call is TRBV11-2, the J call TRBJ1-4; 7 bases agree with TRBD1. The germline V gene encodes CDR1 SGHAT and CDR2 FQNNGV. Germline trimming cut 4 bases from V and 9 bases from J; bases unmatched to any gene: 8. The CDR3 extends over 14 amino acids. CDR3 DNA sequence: TGTGCCAGCAGCTCCTTGGACAGGTTCCAAAAACTGTTTTTT. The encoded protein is CASSSLDRFQKLFF.

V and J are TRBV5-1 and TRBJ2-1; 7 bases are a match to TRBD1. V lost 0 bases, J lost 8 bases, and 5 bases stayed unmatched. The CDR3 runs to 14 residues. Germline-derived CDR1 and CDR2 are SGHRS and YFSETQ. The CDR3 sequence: CASSLDRGTDEQFF. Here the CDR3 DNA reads TGCGCCAGCAGCTTGGACAGGGGTACCGATGAGCAGTTCTTC.

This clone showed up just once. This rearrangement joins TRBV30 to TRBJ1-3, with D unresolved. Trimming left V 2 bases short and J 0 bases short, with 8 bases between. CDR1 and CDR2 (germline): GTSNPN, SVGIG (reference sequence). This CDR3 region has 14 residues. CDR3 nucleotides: TGTGCCTGGAGTTTCGGGTCCTCTGGAAACACCATATATTTT. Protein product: CAWSFGSSGNTIYF.

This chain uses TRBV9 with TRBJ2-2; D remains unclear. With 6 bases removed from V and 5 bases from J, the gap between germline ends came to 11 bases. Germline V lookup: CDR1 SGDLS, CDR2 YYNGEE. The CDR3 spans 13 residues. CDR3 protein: CASTPTLTGELFF. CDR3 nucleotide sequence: TGTGCCAGCACCCCGACCTTAACCGGGGAGCTGTTTTTT.

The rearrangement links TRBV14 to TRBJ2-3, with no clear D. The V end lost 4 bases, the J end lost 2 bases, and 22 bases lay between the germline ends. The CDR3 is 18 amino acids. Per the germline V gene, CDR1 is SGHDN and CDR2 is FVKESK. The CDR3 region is CASSLVKESLGLTDTQYF. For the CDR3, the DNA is TGTGCCAGCAGCCTAGTAAAGGAGTCATTGGGCCTCACAGATACGCAGTATTTT.

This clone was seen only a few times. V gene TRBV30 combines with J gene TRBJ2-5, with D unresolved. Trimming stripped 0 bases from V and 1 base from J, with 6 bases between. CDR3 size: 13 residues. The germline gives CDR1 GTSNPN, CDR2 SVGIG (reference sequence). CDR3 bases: TGTGCCTGGAGTGTACGCAGCCAAGAGACCCAGTACTTC. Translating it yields CAWSVRSQETQYF.

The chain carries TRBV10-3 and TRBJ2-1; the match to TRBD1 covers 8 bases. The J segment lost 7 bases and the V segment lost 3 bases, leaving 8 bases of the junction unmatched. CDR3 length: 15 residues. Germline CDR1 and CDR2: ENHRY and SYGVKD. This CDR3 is CAISELWQGANEQFF. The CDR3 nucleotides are TGTGCCATCAGTGAATTGTGGCAGGGGGCGAATGAGCAGTTCTTC.

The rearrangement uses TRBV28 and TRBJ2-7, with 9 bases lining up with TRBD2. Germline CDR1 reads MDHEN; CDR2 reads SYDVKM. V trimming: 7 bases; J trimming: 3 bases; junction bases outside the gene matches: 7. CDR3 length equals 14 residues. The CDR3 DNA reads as TGTGCCAGCAAAGCTAGCGGGATCAGCTACGAGCAGTACTTC. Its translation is CASKASGISYEQYF.

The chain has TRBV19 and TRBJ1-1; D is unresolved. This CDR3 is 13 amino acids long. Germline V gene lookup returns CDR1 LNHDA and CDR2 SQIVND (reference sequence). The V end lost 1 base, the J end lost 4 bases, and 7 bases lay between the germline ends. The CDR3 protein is CASSIGASTEAFF. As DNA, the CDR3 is TGTGCCAGTAGTATAGGTGCTAGCACTGAAGCTTTCTTT.

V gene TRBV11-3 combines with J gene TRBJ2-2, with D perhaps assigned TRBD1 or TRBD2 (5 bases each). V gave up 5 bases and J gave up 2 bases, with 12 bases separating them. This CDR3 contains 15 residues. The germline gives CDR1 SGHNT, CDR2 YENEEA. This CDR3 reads CASSQGGHNTGELFF. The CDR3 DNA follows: TGTGCCAGCAGCCAAGGAGGACACAACACCGGGGAGCTGTTTTTT.

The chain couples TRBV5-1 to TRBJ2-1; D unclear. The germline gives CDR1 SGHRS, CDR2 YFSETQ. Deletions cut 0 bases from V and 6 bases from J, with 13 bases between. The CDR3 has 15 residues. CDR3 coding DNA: TGCGCCAGCAGCTTGGGCTCGTTGTTAGCCAATGAGCAGTTCTTC. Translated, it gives CASSLGSLLANEQFF.

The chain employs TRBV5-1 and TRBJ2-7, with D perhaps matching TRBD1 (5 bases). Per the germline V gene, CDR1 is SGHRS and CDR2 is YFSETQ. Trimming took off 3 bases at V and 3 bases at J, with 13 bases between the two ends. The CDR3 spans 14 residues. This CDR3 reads CASSSRTRSYEQYF. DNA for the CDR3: TGCGCCAGCAGCTCAAGGACACGCAGCTACGAGCAGTACTTC.

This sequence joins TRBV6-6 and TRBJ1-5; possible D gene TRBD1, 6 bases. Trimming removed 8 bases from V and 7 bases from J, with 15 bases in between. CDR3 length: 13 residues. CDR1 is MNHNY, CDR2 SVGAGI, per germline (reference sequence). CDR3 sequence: CASSRGAGQPQHF. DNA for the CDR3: TGTGCCAGCTCCAGGGGCGCAGGACAGCCCCAGCATTTT.

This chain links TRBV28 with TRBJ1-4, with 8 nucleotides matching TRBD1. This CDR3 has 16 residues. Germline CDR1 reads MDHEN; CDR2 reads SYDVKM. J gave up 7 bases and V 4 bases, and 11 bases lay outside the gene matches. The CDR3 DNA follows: TGTGCCAGCAGTTGGTACCAGGGGGCCCGGGGTGAAAAACTGTTTTTT. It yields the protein CASSWYQGARGEKLFF.

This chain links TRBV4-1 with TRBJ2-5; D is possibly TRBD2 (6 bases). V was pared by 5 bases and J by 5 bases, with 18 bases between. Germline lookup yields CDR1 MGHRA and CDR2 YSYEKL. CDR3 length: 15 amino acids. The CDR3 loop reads CASSEVGLIMETQYF. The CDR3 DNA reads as TGCGCCAGCAGCGAAGTGGGACTTATTATGGAGACCCAGTACTTC.